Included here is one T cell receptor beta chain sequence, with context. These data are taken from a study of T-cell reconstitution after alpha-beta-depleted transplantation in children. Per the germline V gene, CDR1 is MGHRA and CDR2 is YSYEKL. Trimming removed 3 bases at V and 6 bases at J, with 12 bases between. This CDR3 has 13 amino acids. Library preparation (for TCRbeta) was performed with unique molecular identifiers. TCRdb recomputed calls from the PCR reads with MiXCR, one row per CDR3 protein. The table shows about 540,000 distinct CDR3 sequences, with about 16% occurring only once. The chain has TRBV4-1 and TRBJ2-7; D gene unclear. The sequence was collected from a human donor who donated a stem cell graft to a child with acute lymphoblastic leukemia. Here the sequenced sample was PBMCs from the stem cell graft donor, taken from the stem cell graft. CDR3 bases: TGCGCCAGCAGCCATCATGCAGTCTTCGAGCAGTACTTC. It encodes CASSHHAVFEQYF.